Shown below are 9 T cell receptor beta chains from a single sample sequenced in a study of CXCR3-negative and CXCR3-positive naive CD8 T cells. In preparing the TRB cDNA libraries, 5' RACE with UMI labels was used. TCRdb re-analyzed the 5' RACE reads; it lists each CDR3 protein once, without DNA. The data include 45,000 to 60,000 distinct CDR3 sequences; the top ten clones carry about 0.4%. The specimen sequenced was naive CXCR3- CD8+ T cells from blood. Documented subset: CD45RO-CCR7+CD27+CD95- naive CD8+ T cells lacking CXCR3 (TNR3-). These receptors were collected from a human donor in good health. Some clones in this sample may be carry-over from other donors' samples.

CDR3: CASSLQGRDDTQYF. The chain links TRBV28 to TRBJ2-3; with no DNA, the TCRdb D assignment of TRBD1 cannot be verified. In germline, CDR1 is MDHEN, CDR2 SYDVKM. The CDR3 covers 14 residues.

The V gene is TRBV29-1, the J gene TRBJ2-7; TCRdb outputs TRBD2, but without DNA this stays unchecked. Germline V gene lookup returns CDR1 SQVTM and CDR2 ANQGSEA. The CDR3 length is 14 residues. CDR3 sequence: CSVGDSPSSYEQYF.

This chain links TRBV21-1 with TRBJ2-7; TCRdb selects TRBD1, and the lack of DNA leaves this call unchecked. TRBV21-1 is a known pseudogene. This CDR3 has 15 amino acids. The CDR3 loop reads CASSRGPRFDYEQYF.

V usage is TRBV27 and J usage is TRBJ2-2. CDR3 length: 12 residues. Germline V CDR1 and CDR2: MNHEY, SMNVEV (reference sequence). The CDR3 loop is CAGGRQTGELFF.

CDR3 amino acids: CASTPGQSSYNEQFF. The chain uses TRBV7-6 and TRBJ2-1; the TRBD1 assignment by TCRdb is unverifiable without DNA. The CDR3 spans 15 residues. Germline V gene sequence: CDR1 SGHVS, CDR2 FNYEAQ.

This chain links TRBV30 with TRBJ2-5; the TCRdb D gene call, TRBD1, has no DNA to confirm it. The CDR3 runs to 17 residues. Germline loops: CDR1 GTSNPN, CDR2 SVGIG (reference sequence). CDR3 sequence: CAWRKFPLGQGGETQYF. Based on the CDR3 plus reference TRBV30 and TRBJ2-5, the full variable domain is SQTIHQWPATLVQPVGSPLSLECTVEGTSNPNLYWYRQAAGRGLQLLFYSVGIGQISSEVPQNLSASRPQDRQFILSSKKLLLSDSGFYLCAWRKFPLGQGGETQYFGPGTRLLVL.

The CDR3 loop is CASSLLGTPIYEQYF. This chain connects TRBV7-8 to TRBJ2-7; checking the TCRdb D call of TRBD1 is not possible without DNA. The CDR3 runs to 15 residues. Germline lookup yields CDR1 SGHVS and CDR2 FQNEAQ. Complete variable domain (other parts from reference TRBV7-8 and TRBJ2-7): GAGVSQSPRYKVAKRGQDVALRCDPISGHVSLFWYQQALGQGPEFLTYFQNEAQLDKSGLPSDRFFAERPEGSVSTLKIQRTQQEDSAVYLCASSLLGTPIYEQYFGPGTRLTVT.

The rearrangement joins TRBV7-9 to TRBJ1-5. CDR1 is SEHNR, CDR2 FQNEAQ, per germline (reference sequence). The CDR3 length is 14 residues. Here the CDR3 reads CASSLAPFDQPQHF.

The chain has TRBV7-2 and TRBJ1-2; without DNA, the TCRdb call of TRBD1 cannot be checked. Germline-derived CDR1 and CDR2 are SGHTA and FQGNSA. The CDR3 sequence is 11 residues long. CDR3 in amino acids: CARESGGRITF. The full variable domain, its missing parts supplied by reference TRBV7-2 and TRBJ1-2, is GAGVSQSPSNKVTEKGKDVELRCDPISGHTALYWYRQSLGQGLEFLIYFQGNSAPDKSGLPSDRFSAERTGGSVSTLTIQRTQQEDSAVYLCARESGGRITFGSGTRLTVV.